The source of this TCR beta chain is a study of T-cell reconstitution after alpha-beta-depleted transplantation in children. There are many counts of this clonotype. The V end was cut by 4 bases, the J end by 0 bases, with 6 bases between. The CDR3 spans 13 residues. CDR1 and CDR2 from the germline V gene are SGHDT and YYEEEE. The library targeted TCRbeta and was prepared with unique molecular identifiers. TCRdb used MiXCR to reprocess the PCR reads, holding one entry per CDR3 protein. The profile shows some 530,000 distinct CDR3 sequences, approximately 12% of them singletons. The V gene is TRBV5-6, the J gene TRBJ2-3; no clear D gene. The clonotype originates from a human donor who donated a stem cell graft to a child with combined immunodeficiency. This material consisted of PBMCs from the stem cell graft donor, taken from the stem cell graft. The CDR3 DNA follows: TGTGCCAGCAGCCAAGACAGCACAGATACGCAGTATTTT. Translated: CASSQDSTDTQYF.